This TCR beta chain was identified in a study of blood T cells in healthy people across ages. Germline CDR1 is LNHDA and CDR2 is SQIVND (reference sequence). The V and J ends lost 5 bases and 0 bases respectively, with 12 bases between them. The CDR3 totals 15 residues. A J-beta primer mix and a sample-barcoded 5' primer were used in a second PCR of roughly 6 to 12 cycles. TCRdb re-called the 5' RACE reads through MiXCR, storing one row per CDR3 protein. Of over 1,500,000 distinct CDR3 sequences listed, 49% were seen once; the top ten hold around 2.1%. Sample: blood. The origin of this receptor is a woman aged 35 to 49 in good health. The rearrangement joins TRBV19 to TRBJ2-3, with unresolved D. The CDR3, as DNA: TGTGCCAGTAGTGGTAGGGTCCCTAGCACAGATACGCAGTATTTT. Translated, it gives CASSGRVPSTDTQYF.